This T cell receptor (beta chain) was captured in a study of shared clonotypes between healthy human individuals. General study results and limits: Represented diversity, genetic and exposure-history alike, was limited by few donors. Exclusively blood specimens were collected; tissue repertoires likely differ.

Remarks on this clone: Its antigen is not identified.

Sequencing was at deep level. Per sorted-subset replicate PCR, input was around 200 ng DNA, representing roughly 28,000 T cell genomes. The data were produced by immunoSEQ multiplex PCR, yet TCRdb's version contains in-frame clones alone and is incomplete. The table shows about 1 million clones, with around 82% occurring only once. This CDR3 comprises 16 residues. Looked up from germline, CDR1 is SNHLY and CDR2 is FYNNEI. The V gene end was trimmed by 7 bases and the J gene end by 3 bases; junction bases not matched to a gene: 15. The TCR comes from a man between 18 and 35 years old in good health. Some clones in this sample may be carry-over from other donors' samples. The source material was memory CD4+ T cells from PBMCs. Described subset: CD45RA-negative fraction. The V call is TRBV2, the J call TRBJ2-7; 7 bases are a match to TRBD2. CDR3 region: CASMPSGDPDNYEQYF. The DNA of the CDR3 is TGTGCCAGCATGCCTAGCGGAGACCCGGACAACTACGAGCAGTACTTC. Based on the CDR3 plus reference TRBV2 and TRBJ2-7, the full variable domain is EPEVTQTPSHQVTQMGQEVILRCVPISNHLYFYWYRQILGQKVEFLVSFYNNEISEKSEIFDDQFSVERPDGSNFTLKIRSTKLEDSAMYFCASMPSGDPDNYEQYFGPGTRLTVT.